The rows below give T cell receptor beta chains drawn from one sample of a study of T cells in Graves' hyperthyroidism and ophthalmopathy. A single record per CDR3 protein comes from TCRdb applying MiXCR to the multiplex PCR reads. The table lists around 620,000 distinct CDR3 sequences, 13% to 15% of them singletons. Material: blood. These receptors all come from a woman under 30 with Graves' ophthalmopathy. Each CDR3 is given with its conserved first and last residue. A D gene is named only where the DNA matches it firmly. Clone size is given for some rows only: seen once, a few or many times, or a class if the clone is expanded.

j_gene: TRBJ2-1; d_gene: -; len: 16; v_gene: TRBV11-1; abundance: many; CDR3aa: CASSPPGGPQYNEQFF; CDR3nt: TGTGCCAGCAGCCCCCCTGGGGGGCCTCAGTACAATGAGCAGTTCTTC
j_gene: TRBJ2-5; d_gene: TRBD1; len: 17; v_gene: TRBV11-2; abundance: many; CDR3aa: CASSIGQPGTGTETQYF; CDR3nt: TGTGCCAGCAGCATAGGACAACCCGGGACAGGGACGGAGACCCAGTACTTC
j_gene: TRBJ2-1; d_gene: -; len: 15; v_gene: TRBV3-1; abundance: many; CDR3aa: CASSQESALANEQFF; CDR3nt: TGTGCCAGCAGCCAAGAGTCAGCCCTTGCCAATGAGCAGTTCTTC
j_gene: TRBJ1-3; d_gene: -; len: 14; v_gene: TRBV10-3; abundance: few; CDR3aa: CAIRGYRDGNTIYF; CDR3nt: TGTGCCATCAGGGGATACAGGGACGGAAACACCATATATTTT
j_gene: TRBJ2-4; d_gene: TRBD2; len: 16; v_gene: TRBV20-1; abundance: many; CDR3aa: CSARTSGSLAKNIQYF; CDR3nt: TGCAGTGCTAGAACTAGCGGGAGCTTGGCCAAAAACATTCAGTACTTC
j_gene: TRBJ2-7; d_gene: TRBD2; len: 16; v_gene: TRBV7-3; abundance: -; CDR3aa: CASSPRGGGRPYEQYF; CDR3nt: TGTGCCAGCAGCCCACGGGGGGGTGGTCGGCCCTACGAGCAGTACTTC
j_gene: TRBJ2-2; d_gene: TRBD2; len: 18; v_gene: TRBV6-2/TRBV6-3; abundance: many; CDR3aa: CASSYGTSGRREHGELFF; CDR3nt: TGTGCCAGCAGTTATGGGACTAGCGGGAGACGTGAACACGGGGAGCTGTTTTTT
j_gene: TRBJ2-6; d_gene: -; len: 15; v_gene: TRBV11-2; abundance: many; CDR3aa: CASSPGISGANVLTF; CDR3nt: TGTGCCAGCAGCCCAGGTATCTCTGGGGCCAACGTCCTGACTTTC
j_gene: TRBJ2-4; d_gene: TRBD2; len: 12; v_gene: TRBV12-3/TRBV12-4; abundance: -; CDR3aa: CASTGGGGLQYF; CDR3nt: TGTGCCAGCACCGGGGGCGGGGGGCTTCAGTACTTC
j_gene: TRBJ1-4; d_gene: -; len: 17; v_gene: TRBV28; abundance: few; CDR3aa: CASSLGQGMRTNEKLFF; CDR3nt: TGTGCCAGCAGTTTGGGGCAGGGCATGAGAACTAATGAAAAACTGTTTTTT
j_gene: TRBJ2-1; d_gene: -; len: 13; v_gene: TRBV2; abundance: many; CDR3aa: CASTAGARDEQFF; CDR3nt: TGTGCCAGCACGGCAGGGGCGCGGGATGAGCAGTTCTTC
j_gene: TRBJ1-2; d_gene: -; len: 15; v_gene: TRBV10-3; abundance: many; CDR3aa: CAISESDGANYGYTF; CDR3nt: TGTGCCATCAGTGAGTCGGACGGAGCTAACTATGGCTACACCTTC
j_gene: TRBJ2-3; d_gene: -; len: 13; v_gene: TRBV19; abundance: -; CDR3aa: CASSSRPTDTQYF; CDR3nt: TGTGCCAGTAGTTCACGGCCCACAGATACGCAGTATTTT
j_gene: TRBJ1-3; d_gene: -; len: 15; v_gene: TRBV6-2/TRBV6-3; abundance: many; CDR3aa: CASSQDGSSGNTIYF; CDR3nt: TGTGCCAGCAGCCAGGACGGGTCCTCTGGAAACACCATATATTTT
j_gene: TRBJ2-7; d_gene: TRBD1; len: 15; v_gene: TRBV19; abundance: -; CDR3aa: CASSYRDRPSYEQYF; CDR3nt: TGTGCCAGTAGTTATCGGGACAGGCCATCTTACGAGCAGTACTTC
j_gene: TRBJ2-1; d_gene: -; len: 14; v_gene: TRBV11-2; abundance: many; CDR3aa: CASSLGSLGGEQFF; CDR3nt: TGTGCCAGCAGCTTAGGTTCTTTAGGGGGTGAGCAGTTCTTC
j_gene: TRBJ2-1; d_gene: -; len: 18; v_gene: TRBV20-1; abundance: once; CDR3aa: CSARDPGGRRPVNDEQFF; CDR3nt: TGCAGTGCTAGAGATCCTGGAGGGAGACGCCCGGTGAACGATGAGCAGTTCTTC
j_gene: TRBJ2-7; d_gene: TRBD2; len: 15; v_gene: TRBV27; abundance: -; CDR3aa: CASSPSGAGGYEQYF; CDR3nt: TGTGCCAGCAGTCCCTCCGGGGCGGGAGGGTACGAGCAGTACTTC
j_gene: TRBJ2-1; d_gene: TRBD2; len: 14; v_gene: TRBV3-1; abundance: many; CDR3aa: CASSQIAGYNEQFF; CDR3nt: TGTGCCAGCAGCCAAATAGCGGGGTACAATGAGCAGTTCTTC
j_gene: TRBJ2-6; d_gene: -; len: 14; v_gene: TRBV20-1; abundance: few; CDR3aa: CSASEFSGANVLTF; CDR3nt: TGCAGTGCTAGTGAGTTCTCTGGGGCCAACGTCCTGACTTTC
j_gene: TRBJ2-6; d_gene: TRBD1; len: 15; v_gene: TRBV6-2/TRBV6-3; abundance: few; CDR3aa: CASSTTGSGANVLTF; CDR3nt: TGTGCCAGCAGCACGACAGGGTCTGGGGCCAACGTCCTGACTTTC
j_gene: TRBJ1-2; d_gene: -; len: 15; v_gene: TRBV28; abundance: few; CDR3aa: CASSFQDRHNYGYTF; CDR3nt: TGTGCCAGCAGTTTTCAGGACAGACATAACTATGGCTACACCTTC
j_gene: TRBJ2-7; d_gene: -; len: 12; v_gene: TRBV20-1; abundance: many; CDR3aa: CSAPLDSYEQYF; CDR3nt: TGCAGTGCCCCCCTAGACAGCTACGAGCAGTACTTC
j_gene: TRBJ2-1; d_gene: -; len: 15; v_gene: TRBV2; abundance: many; CDR3aa: CASSVAVSSYNEQFF; CDR3nt: TGTGCCAGCAGTGTAGCGGTCAGCTCCTACAATGAGCAGTTCTTC
j_gene: TRBJ2-1; d_gene: -; len: 14; v_gene: TRBV5-1; abundance: few; CDR3aa: CASSLGQSHDEQFF; CDR3nt: TGCGCCAGCAGCTTGGGACAGTCCCACGATGAGCAGTTCTTC
j_gene: TRBJ2-1; d_gene: TRBD2; len: 19; v_gene: TRBV7-2; abundance: many; CDR3aa: CASSFTGTRTTRVLNEQFF; CDR3nt: TGTGCCAGCAGCTTCACCGGGACTAGGACGACTAGGGTGTTGAATGAGCAGTTCTTC
j_gene: TRBJ1-5; d_gene: -; len: 14; v_gene: TRBV30; abundance: many; CDR3aa: CAWSADSYNQPQHF; CDR3nt: TGTGCCTGGAGTGCCGACAGCTACAATCAGCCCCAGCATTTT
j_gene: TRBJ2-3; d_gene: -; len: 13; v_gene: TRBV28; abundance: many; CDR3aa: CASSFGGSDTQYF; CDR3nt: TGTGCCAGCAGTTTCGGGGGATCAGATACGCAGTATTTT
j_gene: TRBJ2-7; d_gene: -; len: 15; v_gene: TRBV2; abundance: -; CDR3aa: CASSEGGTALYEQYF; CDR3nt: TGTGCCAGCAGTGAAGGTGGGACGGCCTTATACGAGCAGTACTTC
j_gene: TRBJ2-7; d_gene: -; len: 17; v_gene: TRBV2; abundance: many; CDR3aa: CASSESRGQPKSYEQYF; CDR3nt: TGTGCCAGCAGTGAAAGTCGGGGACAACCAAAATCCTACGAGCAGTACTTC
j_gene: TRBJ2-7; d_gene: TRBD2; len: 15; v_gene: TRBV29-1; abundance: many; CDR3aa: CSVEIAGRSSYEQYF; CDR3nt: TGCAGCGTTGAAATAGCGGGAAGGAGCTCCTACGAGCAGTACTTC
j_gene: TRBJ2-7; d_gene: -; len: 13; v_gene: TRBV7-2; abundance: many; CDR3aa: CASSRLRGIEQYF; CDR3nt: TGTGCCAGCAGCCGGCTAAGGGGAATCGAGCAGTACTTC
j_gene: TRBJ1-1; d_gene: TRBD1; len: 14; v_gene: TRBV6-1; abundance: many; CDR3aa: CASRPDRGETEAFF; CDR3nt: TGTGCCAGCAGGCCCGACAGGGGAGAGACTGAAGCTTTCTTT
j_gene: TRBJ1-5; d_gene: TRBD1; len: 13; v_gene: TRBV28; abundance: many; CDR3aa: CASRQGSNQPQHF; CDR3nt: TGTGCCAGCCGACAGGGGAGCAATCAGCCCCAGCATTTT
j_gene: TRBJ2-1; d_gene: -; len: 15; v_gene: TRBV2; abundance: many; CDR3aa: CASRRDSFVYNEQFF; CDR3nt: TGTGCCAGCAGGCGGGACTCCTTCGTCTACAATGAGCAGTTCTTC
j_gene: TRBJ2-3; d_gene: TRBD2; len: 16; v_gene: TRBV9; abundance: -; CDR3aa: CASSVARLAGTDTQYF; CDR3nt: TGTGCCAGCAGCGTAGCCCGACTAGCGGGTACAGATACGCAGTATTTT
j_gene: TRBJ1-2; d_gene: -; len: 13; v_gene: TRBV6-1; abundance: many; CDR3aa: CASGGTVVNGYTF; CDR3nt: TGTGCCAGTGGGGGCACTGTCGTGAATGGCTACACCTTC
j_gene: TRBJ2-5; d_gene: -; len: 15; v_gene: TRBV12-3/TRBV12-4; abundance: many; CDR3aa: CASSLRIAEQETQYF; CDR3nt: TGTGCCAGCAGTTTAAGGATCGCGGAACAAGAGACCCAGTACTTC
j_gene: TRBJ1-5; d_gene: TRBD1; len: 13; v_gene: TRBV19; abundance: many; CDR3aa: CASSIGDSQPQHF; CDR3nt: TGTGCCAGTAGTATCGGGGACAGTCAGCCCCAGCATTTT
j_gene: TRBJ1-4; d_gene: -; len: 15; v_gene: TRBV6-2/TRBV6-3; abundance: -; CDR3aa: CTSSSIWRENEKLFF; CDR3nt: TGTACCAGCAGCTCCATTTGGCGGGAGAATGAAAAACTGTTTTTT
j_gene: TRBJ2-3; d_gene: TRBD2; len: 15; v_gene: TRBV5-1; abundance: many; CDR3aa: CASSLAGGSADTQYF; CDR3nt: TGCGCCAGCAGTCTAGCGGGAGGATCCGCAGATACGCAGTATTTT
j_gene: TRBJ1-6; d_gene: TRBD1; len: 15; v_gene: TRBV28; abundance: -; CDR3aa: CASSLSGTGPMPLHF; CDR3nt: TGTGCCAGCAGTTTATCAGGGACAGGTCCCATGCCCCTCCACTTT
j_gene: TRBJ2-1; d_gene: TRBD2; len: 17; v_gene: TRBV12-3/TRBV12-4; abundance: -; CDR3aa: CASSPYLAGDNLNEQFF; CDR3nt: TGTGCCAGCAGTCCGTACCTAGCGGGAGACAACCTCAATGAGCAGTTCTTC
j_gene: TRBJ2-3; d_gene: TRBD1; len: 16; v_gene: TRBV28; abundance: many; CDR3aa: CASSSAPGQLTDTQYF; CDR3nt: TGTGCCAGCAGTTCCGCTCCGGGACAGCTCACAGATACGCAGTATTTT
j_gene: TRBJ2-7; d_gene: TRBD1; len: 15; v_gene: TRBV12-3/TRBV12-4; abundance: few; CDR3aa: CASTPGGRRIYEQYF; CDR3nt: TGTGCCAGCACCCCAGGGGGCAGGAGGATCTACGAGCAGTACTTC
j_gene: TRBJ2-6; d_gene: -; len: 20; v_gene: TRBV27; abundance: many; CDR3aa: CASRLRAQTGGWSGANVLTF; CDR3nt: TGTGCCAGCAGACTAAGGGCTCAGACAGGTGGTTGGTCTGGGGCCAACGTCCTGACTTTC
j_gene: TRBJ2-7; d_gene: TRBD1; len: 14; v_gene: TRBV2; abundance: many; CDR3aa: CASSRAGQGYEQYF; CDR3nt: TGTGCCAGCAGCCGCGCGGGACAGGGCTACGAGCAGTACTTC
j_gene: TRBJ2-1; d_gene: TRBD2; len: 13; v_gene: TRBV7-2; abundance: many; CDR3aa: CASTPGTTNEQFF; CDR3nt: TGTGCCAGCACCCCCGGGACTACCAATGAGCAGTTCTTC
j_gene: TRBJ2-7; d_gene: -; len: 16; v_gene: TRBV7-2; abundance: many; CDR3aa: CASSLSMGIKLYEQYF; CDR3nt: TGTGCCAGCAGCTTAAGTATGGGGATTAAACTTTACGAGCAGTACTTC
j_gene: TRBJ1-1; d_gene: TRBD1; len: 16; v_gene: TRBV19; abundance: -; CDR3aa: CASSDPRGKTNTEAFF; CDR3nt: TGTGCCAGTAGTGACCCCAGGGGGAAGACGAACACTGAAGCTTTCTTT